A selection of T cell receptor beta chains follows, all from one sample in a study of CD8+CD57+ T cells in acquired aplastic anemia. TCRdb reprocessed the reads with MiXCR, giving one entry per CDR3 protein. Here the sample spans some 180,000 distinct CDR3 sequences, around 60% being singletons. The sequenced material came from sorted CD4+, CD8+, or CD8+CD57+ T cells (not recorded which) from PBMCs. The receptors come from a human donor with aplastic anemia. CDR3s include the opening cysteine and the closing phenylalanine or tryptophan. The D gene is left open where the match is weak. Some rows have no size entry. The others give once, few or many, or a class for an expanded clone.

CDR3aa: CASSHTHEQYF
CDR3nt: TGTGCCAGCAGCCACACCCACGAGCAGTACTTC
d_gene: NA
abundance: few
j_gene: TRBJ2-7
v_gene: TRBV7-9
len: 11

CDR3aa: CASSEFGREVDEKLFF
CDR3nt: TGTGCCAGCAGTGAATTTGGCAGGGAGGTGGATGAAAAACTGTTTTTT
d_gene: NA
abundance: NA
j_gene: TRBJ1-4
v_gene: TRBV25-1
len: 16

CDR3aa: CASSFPGQGSDEQYF
CDR3nt: TGTGCCAGCAGTTTTCCGGGACAGGGGTCGGACGAGCAGTACTTC
d_gene: TRBD1
abundance: NA
j_gene: TRBJ2-7
v_gene: TRBV7-9
len: 15

CDR3aa: CASSPRIQVEQYF
CDR3nt: TGTGCCAGCAGCCCCCGAATTCAAGTCGAGCAGTACTTC
d_gene: NA
abundance: NA
j_gene: TRBJ2-7
v_gene: TRBV12-3/TRBV12-4
len: 13

CDR3aa: CSASSPSASSYNEQFF
CDR3nt: TGCAGTGCTAGTTCCCCTAGCGCAAGCTCCTACAATGAGCAGTTCTTC
d_gene: NA
abundance: once
j_gene: TRBJ2-1
v_gene: TRBV20-1
len: 16

CDR3aa: CASSLADGLRDTQYF
CDR3nt: TGCGCCAGCAGCTTGGCCGATGGGCTTAGAGATACGCAGTATTTT
d_gene: NA
abundance: many
j_gene: TRBJ2-3
v_gene: TRBV5-1
len: 15

CDR3aa: CSASGSGANVLTF
CDR3nt: TGCAGTGCTAGTGGGTCTGGGGCCAACGTCCTGACTTTC
d_gene: NA
abundance: NA
j_gene: TRBJ2-6
v_gene: TRBV20-1
len: 13

CDR3aa: CASLRDTLYGYTF
CDR3nt: TGTGCCAGTCTCCGGGACACCCTCTATGGCTACACCTTC
d_gene: NA
abundance: many
j_gene: TRBJ1-2
v_gene: TRBV24-1
len: 13

CDR3aa: CSVAGGTNEKLFF
CDR3nt: TGCAGCGTTGCAGGGGGGACTAATGAAAAACTGTTTTTT
d_gene: TRBD1
abundance: many
j_gene: TRBJ1-4
v_gene: TRBV29-1
len: 13

CDR3aa: CASSYSPSLSTGGKDGYTF
CDR3nt: TGTGCCAGCAGTTACTCCCCATCCCTCTCGACGGGGGGGAAAGATGGCTACACCTTC
d_gene: NA
abundance: many
j_gene: TRBJ1-2
v_gene: TRBV6-6
len: 19

CDR3aa: CACSYRDNTEAFF
CDR3nt: TGTGCCTGCAGTTACAGGGATAACACTGAAGCTTTCTTT
d_gene: NA
abundance: NA
j_gene: TRBJ1-1
v_gene: TRBV7-9
len: 13

CDR3aa: CATSDRDRVAGYTF
CDR3nt: TGTGCCACCAGTGATCGGGACAGGGTTGCTGGCTACACCTTC
d_gene: TRBD1
abundance: few
j_gene: TRBJ1-2
v_gene: TRBV24-1
len: 14

CDR3aa: CASSDDGGYSNQPQHF
CDR3nt: TGTGCCAGCAGTGATGACGGGGGTTATAGCAATCAGCCCCAGCATTTT
d_gene: NA
abundance: NA
j_gene: TRBJ1-5
v_gene: TRBV2
len: 16

CDR3aa: CASSEGETEAFF
CDR3nt: TGTGCCAGCAGTGAAGGGGAAACTGAAGCTTTCTTT
d_gene: NA
abundance: NA
j_gene: TRBJ1-1
v_gene: TRBV2
len: 12

CDR3aa: CASSNRATGELFF
CDR3nt: TGTGCCAGCAGCAACAGGGCCACCGGGGAGCTGTTTTTT
d_gene: NA
abundance: many
j_gene: TRBJ2-2
v_gene: TRBV7-9
len: 13

CDR3aa: CASSGGSVQPQHF
CDR3nt: TGTGCCAGCAGTGGAGGGTCTGTTCAGCCCCAGCATTTT
d_gene: NA
abundance: NA
j_gene: TRBJ1-5
v_gene: TRBV7-2
len: 13

CDR3aa: CAISAGLAGLETQYF
CDR3nt: TGTGCCATCAGCGCCGGGCTAGCGGGACTAGAGACCCAGTACTTC
d_gene: TRBD2
abundance: NA
j_gene: TRBJ2-5
v_gene: TRBV10-3
len: 15

CDR3aa: CATSDSFGNYEQYF
CDR3nt: TGTGCCACCAGTGATTCATTCGGGAACTACGAGCAGTACTTC
d_gene: NA
abundance: few
j_gene: TRBJ2-7
v_gene: TRBV24-1
len: 14

CDR3aa: CASSVDGGSGNTIYF
CDR3nt: TGTGCCAGCAGCGTAGATGGGGGGTCTGGAAACACCATATATTTT
d_gene: NA
abundance: NA
j_gene: TRBJ1-3
v_gene: TRBV9
len: 15

CDR3aa: CASRREPKPYGYTF
CDR3nt: TGTGCCAGCAGGAGGGAACCAAAACCCTATGGCTACACCTTC
d_gene: NA
abundance: NA
j_gene: TRBJ1-2
v_gene: TRBV2
len: 14

CDR3aa: CASTPPGGETGELFF
CDR3nt: TGTGCCAGCACCCCCCCGGGGGGGGAAACCGGGGAGCTGTTTTTT
d_gene: TRBD2
abundance: once
j_gene: TRBJ2-2
v_gene: TRBV7-2
len: 15

CDR3aa: CTSSFGTAQETQYF
CDR3nt: TGTACCAGCAGCTTTGGGACAGCCCAAGAGACCCAGTACTTC
d_gene: TRBD1
abundance: NA
j_gene: TRBJ2-5
v_gene: TRBV7-9
len: 14

CDR3aa: CASSRLPGWSSYNEQFF
CDR3nt: TGTGCCAGTAGTAGGCTACCGGGCTGGAGCTCCTACAATGAGCAGTTCTTC
d_gene: NA
abundance: NA
j_gene: TRBJ2-1
v_gene: TRBV19
len: 17

CDR3aa: CASLPRTSQRNTEAFF
CDR3nt: TGTGCCAGCTTACCGCGTACCAGCCAGAGGAACACTGAAGCTTTCTTT
d_gene: NA
abundance: NA
j_gene: TRBJ1-1
v_gene: TRBV18
len: 16

CDR3aa: CSARDHRKSSYEQYF
CDR3nt: TGCAGTGCTAGAGATCATCGAAAGAGCTCCTACGAGCAGTACTTC
d_gene: NA
abundance: NA
j_gene: TRBJ2-7
v_gene: TRBV20-1
len: 15

CDR3aa: CASTVDEQFF
CDR3nt: TGTGCCAGCACGGTCGATGAGCAGTTCTTC
d_gene: NA
abundance: NA
j_gene: TRBJ2-1
v_gene: TRBV2
len: 10

CDR3aa: CASSFPGDTQYF
CDR3nt: TGTGCCAGCAGCTTTCCAGGGGATACGCAGTATTTT
d_gene: NA
abundance: NA
j_gene: TRBJ2-3
v_gene: TRBV7-9
len: 12

CDR3aa: CSARDPGSPSGTEAFF
CDR3nt: TGCAGTGCTAGAGATCCGGGGTCTCCGTCAGGCACTGAAGCTTTCTTT
d_gene: NA
abundance: once
j_gene: TRBJ1-1
v_gene: TRBV20-1
len: 16

CDR3aa: CASSLGVREYGYTF
CDR3nt: TGTGCCAGCAGCTTGGGGGTCAGGGAATATGGCTATACCTTT
d_gene: NA
abundance: NA
j_gene: TRBJ1-2
v_gene: TRBV7-9
len: 14

CDR3aa: CSASINEQFF
CDR3nt: TGCAGTGCTAGTATCAATGAGCAGTTCTTC
d_gene: NA
abundance: NA
j_gene: TRBJ2-1
v_gene: TRBV20-1
len: 10

CDR3aa: CSASPGDYEQYF
CDR3nt: TGCAGCGCTTCTCCGGGGGACTACGAGCAGTACTTC
d_gene: NA
abundance: NA
j_gene: TRBJ2-7
v_gene: TRBV29-1
len: 12

CDR3aa: CASRSGTVNTEAFF
CDR3nt: TGTGCCAGTAGGTCCGGGACAGTCAACACTGAAGCTTTCTTT
d_gene: TRBD1
abundance: many
j_gene: TRBJ1-1
v_gene: TRBV19
len: 14

CDR3aa: CAIRGLAGVGTGELFF
CDR3nt: TGTGCCATCAGGGGACTAGCGGGAGTGGGTACCGGGGAGCTGTTTTTT
d_gene: TRBD2
abundance: NA
j_gene: TRBJ2-2
v_gene: TRBV10-3
len: 16

CDR3aa: CASSRGGSGADTQYF
CDR3nt: TGTGCCAGCAGCCGGGGGGGGAGCGGAGCAGATACGCAGTATTTT
d_gene: TRBD2
abundance: NA
j_gene: TRBJ2-3
v_gene: TRBV7-8
len: 15

CDR3aa: CASSTTWTGRQPQHF
CDR3nt: TGTGCCAGTAGTACCACGTGGACAGGGAGGCAGCCCCAGCATTTT
d_gene: TRBD1
abundance: NA
j_gene: TRBJ1-5
v_gene: TRBV19
len: 15

CDR3aa: CASSPEAVNEQFF
CDR3nt: TGCGCCAGCAGCCCGGAAGCGGTAAATGAGCAGTTCTTC
d_gene: NA
abundance: many
j_gene: TRBJ2-1
v_gene: TRBV5-1
len: 13

CDR3aa: CASSQQFGDTQYF
CDR3nt: TGTGCTAGCAGCCAGCAGTTTGGGGATACGCAGTATTTT
d_gene: NA
abundance: NA
j_gene: TRBJ2-3
v_gene: TRBV7-7
len: 13

CDR3aa: CASNTDSYEESGTEAFF
CDR3nt: TGTGCCAGCAACACCGACTCCTACGAGGAAAGTGGCACTGAAGCTTTCTTT
d_gene: NA
abundance: NA
j_gene: TRBJ1-1
v_gene: TRBV2
len: 17

CDR3aa: CSAQRPTYNEQFF
CDR3nt: TGCAGTGCTCAGCGGCCAACCTACAATGAGCAGTTCTTC
d_gene: NA
abundance: NA
j_gene: TRBJ2-1
v_gene: TRBV20-1
len: 13

CDR3aa: CASRDDGTGANVLTF
CDR3nt: TGTGCCAGCAGGGATGATGGGACCGGGGCCAACGTCCTGACTTTC
d_gene: NA
abundance: NA
j_gene: TRBJ2-6
v_gene: TRBV2
len: 15

CDR3aa: CATSDGDREQFF
CDR3nt: TGTGCCACCAGTGACGGGGATCGGGAGCAGTTCTTC
d_gene: NA
abundance: many
j_gene: TRBJ2-1
v_gene: TRBV24-1
len: 12

CDR3aa: CATSDRDRGGDTQYF
CDR3nt: TGTGCCACCAGTGATCGGGACCGGGGGGGAGATACGCAGTATTTT
d_gene: TRBD2
abundance: few
j_gene: TRBJ2-3
v_gene: TRBV24-1
len: 15